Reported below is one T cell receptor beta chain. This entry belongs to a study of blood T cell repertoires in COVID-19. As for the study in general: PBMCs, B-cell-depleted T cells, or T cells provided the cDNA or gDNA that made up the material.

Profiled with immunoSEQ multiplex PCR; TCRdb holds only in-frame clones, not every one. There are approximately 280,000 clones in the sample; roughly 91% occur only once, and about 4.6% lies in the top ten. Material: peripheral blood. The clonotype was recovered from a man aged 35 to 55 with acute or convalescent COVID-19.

The CDR3 spells CATSTGTGREKLFF. CDR3 in DNA: TGTGCCACCAGCACCGGGACAGGGCGGGAAAAACTGTTTTTT. This chain uses TRBV15 with TRBJ1-4, with TRBD1 matching over 9 bases. The CDR3 sequence is 14 residues long. Germline CDR1 and CDR2: LNHNV and YYDKDF (reference sequence). With 4 bases clipped from V and 8 bases from J, the junction kept 5 bases outside the gene matches.